This T cell receptor (beta chain) was sequenced for a study of radiation and T cells in renal cell carcinoma. The CDR3 contains 16 residues. The ends were cut back, 0 bases at V and 0 bases at J, with 11 bases in the middle. Germline CDR1 reads SGDLS; CDR2 reads YYNGEE. Repertoires were generated with immunoSEQ multiplex PCR, while TCRdb's copy carries only in-frame clones and drops some. The table shows about 83,000 clones, with less than 85% occurring only once. The time point here: blood 4 weeks post-SBRT, at nephrectomy. Noted treatment: 15 Gy SBRT to primary tumor, nephrectomy 4 weeks later. This sequence was found in a woman in her sixties or seventies with renal cell carcinoma. V gene TRBV9 combines with J gene TRBJ2-3, with D possibly matching TRBD2 (5 bases). The input for sequencing was blood, taken from a patient whose treatment included radiotherapy and nephrectomy. Here the CDR3 DNA reads TGTGCCAGCAGCGTAGGAGGAGGTAAAAGCACAGATACGCAGTATTTT. Protein: CASSVGGGKSTDTQYF.